One T cell receptor (beta chain) is described in this entry. What it binds is unknown. The data were obtained in a study of T cells in localized non-small cell lung cancer. The CDR3 sequence is 15 residues long. The germline V gene has CDR1 KGHSH and CDR2 LQKENI. V lost 2 bases, J lost 3 bases, and 11 bases lay in between. Data came from immunoSEQ multiplex PCR; TCRdb stores just in-frame clones and leaves some out. The sample shows tens of thousands of clones, about 88% of them seen only once. The study's findings and limits: Turning up in adjacent lung were a median approximately 60 of the top 100 tumor clones. Sequencing covered just one tumor region, so heterogeneity cannot be ruled out. Uninvolved nearby lung showed the greatest T cell clonality, exceeding that found in tumor.

The chain combines TRBV18 with TRBJ1-5; perhaps TRBD1 as D (6 bases). This sample comprised peripheral blood, obtained before any cancer treatment. This sequence was found in a woman aged 40-70 years with stage I squamous cell lung carcinoma. CDR3 nucleotide sequence: TGTGCCAGCTCACCAACGGACAGTCCCAATCAGCCCCAGCATTTT. This codes for CASSPTDSPNQPQHF.